The rows below give T cell receptor beta chains drawn from one sample of a study of blood T cell repertoires in COVID-19. Clones were sequenced by immunoSEQ multiplex PCR, and TCRdb holds only the in-frame ones, with some missing. The sample carries roughly 4,500 clones, 60% to 80% recorded once. Sequenced sample: peripheral blood. Receptors were obtained from a human donor with active or convalescent COVID-19. The donor label of this sample is uncertain. The CDR3 runs from the conserved cysteine through the conserved F or W. The D gene is left open where the match is weak. Size tells how often a clone was seen (once, few, many) or the class of an expanded clone, and some rows leave it out.

clone_size	d_call	v_call	j_call	cdr3_nt	cdr3_aa
-	-	TRBV12-2	TRBJ1-6	TGTGCAAGTCGCTTAGTGAAGATCTGGACAGCCACTTTATATAATTCACCCCTCCACTTT	CASRLVKIWTATLYNSPLHF
-	TRBD2	TRBV19	TRBJ2-3	TGTGCCAGTAGTTTAGTCGGGGGGAATAGGGATACGCAGTATTTT	CASSLVGGNRDTQYF
few	-	TRBV19	TRBJ2-7	TGTGCCAGTAGTATAGTCATCGGGTACGAGCAGTACTTC	CASSIVIGYEQYF
few	-	TRBV5-4	TRBJ2-1	TGTGCCAGCAGCTTGGGACAGTACAATGAGCAGTTCTTC	CASSLGQYNEQFF
-	-	TRBV7-3	TRBJ1-2	TGTGCCAGCAGCTTAAATGGGCAGGACTATGGCTACACCTTC	CASSLNGQDYGYTF
few	-	TRBV30	TRBJ2-5	TGTGCCTGTCAGAGGACCCAGGGGGAGACCCAGTACTTC	CACQRTQGETQYF
-	-	TRBV25-1	TRBJ1-6	TGTGCCAGCAGTGAATCCAGTTATAATTCACCCCTCCACTTT	CASSESSYNSPLHF
-	-	TRBV25-1	TRBJ2-6	TGTGCCAGCTCACAGGGCTCTGGGGCCAACGTCCTGACTTTC	CASSQGSGANVLTF
few	-	TRBV5-1	TRBJ1-1	TGCGCCAGCAGCCAAAAGGGGGACACTGAAGCTTTCTTT	CASSQKGDTEAFF
-	-	TRBV5-8	TRBJ2-3	TGTGCCAGCAGCCTGGCACGGGATACGCAGTATTTT	CASSLARDTQYF
-	TRBD1	TRBV27	TRBJ1-1	TGTGCCAGCAGGGACAGGGGGAACACTGAAGCTTTCTTT	CASRDRGNTEAFF
-	TRBD2	TRBV9	TRBJ2-2	TGTGCCAGCAGCGTATTCCCAGCGGGAGGAGACACCGGGGAGCTGTTTTTT	CASSVFPAGGDTGELFF
-	TRBD1	TRBV6-2/TRBV6-3	TRBJ1-6	TGTGCCAGCAGTGATACAGGGGCACCCCTCCACTTT	CASSDTGAPLHF
-	-	TRBV10-3	TRBJ1-3	TGTGCCATCAACCGAGACAGTCCTGGAAACACCATATATTTT	CAINRDSPGNTIYF
-	TRBD1	TRBV6-5	TRBJ2-7	TGTGCCAGCAGTTACTCCGGGACAGGGTACGAGCAGTACTTC	CASSYSGTGYEQYF
once	-	TRBV7-2	TRBJ2-1	TGTGCCAGCAGCTTAGAAAGCGGAGGGGCTTACAATGAGCAGTTCTTC	CASSLESGGAYNEQFF
-	-	TRBV20-1	TRBJ1-1	TGCAGTGCTAGCAGGAACACTGAAGCTTTCTTT	CSASRNTEAFF
-	TRBD1	TRBV7-8	TRBJ2-7	TGTGCCAGCAGCTTAAGACAGGGTTCCTACGAGCAGTACTTC	CASSLRQGSYEQYF
once	-	TRBV7-2	TRBJ2-1	TGTGCCAGCAGCCCGCTAGGGAGCTCCTACAATGAGCAGTTCTTC	CASSPLGSSYNEQFF
few	TRBD1	TRBV4-2	TRBJ1-5	TGTGCCAGCAGCCGGGGACAGGGGGAAGGAAATCAGCCCCAGCATTTT	CASSRGQGEGNQPQHF
-	TRBD1	TRBV5-6	TRBJ1-5	TGTGCCAGCAGCATACTGGGACAGGGTGGGCGACAGCCCCAGCATTTT	CASSILGQGGRQPQHF
once	-	TRBV7-3	TRBJ2-6	TGTGCCAGCAGCCTCCTGAGCCTCTCTGGGGCCAACGTCCTGACTTTC	CASSLLSLSGANVLTF
-	-	TRBV18	TRBJ2-3	TGTGCCAGCTCACCACCGGCGGGGAAGGATACGCAGTATTTT	CASSPPAGKDTQYF
-	TRBD1	TRBV5-4	TRBJ2-3	TGTGCCAGCAGCGTGGACAGGGGGTACACAGATACGCAGTATTTT	CASSVDRGYTDTQYF
few	-	TRBV5-1	TRBJ2-3	TGCGCCAGCAGCTTGGTAGCAGGGTCCGATACGCAGTATTTT	CASSLVAGSDTQYF
-	-	TRBV6-2/TRBV6-3	TRBJ2-1	TGTGCCAGCAGCCGCGGCCGGAGTTTGAATGAGCAGTTCTTC	CASSRGRSLNEQFF
-	-	TRBV6-6	TRBJ2-7	TGTGCCAGCTGTCCCCTCCCAGGGAATGAGTACGAGCAGTACTTC	CASCPLPGNEYEQYF